The subject of this entry is one T cell receptor (beta chain). Only a few counts were recorded for this clonotype. The antigen it recognizes is unknown. Base qualities are not provided; no much larger clone lies one nucleotide away. Receptor libraries were prepared by PCR. Sequencing used an Illumina HiSeq 2500. To normalize quantification of the TCRbeta repertoire, the TCR libraries were built with molecular barcoding that relied on unique molecular identifiers. The public reads were reanalyzed by TCRdb: fastp trimming at Q25, MiXCR alignment, in-frame beta chains only. Every distinct CDR3 protein forms one entry, paired with its most common genes and DNA. In this sample the table shows about 540,000 distinct CDR3 sequences, approximately 16% of which occur a single time. The ten largest clones capture over 3% of the sample. Relative to germline, V is 3 bases shorter and J is 10 bases shorter, with 16 bases between their ends. The CDR3 starts with the cysteine, ends with the phenylalanine, and has 13 residues. The CDR3 DNA has 39 bases and is translated from base 1. The germline V gene specifies SGDLS as CDR1 and YYNGEE as CDR2.

This sample was taken from a study of T-cell reconstitution after alpha-beta-depleted transplantation in children listed by TCRdb under 2016. Background on the whole study: Using TCR repertoire profiling, the study quantitatively followed how T-cell immune reconstitution unfolded in children after TCRalphabeta/CD19-depleted allogeneic hematopoietic cell transplantation.

This receptor chain uses TRBV9 and TRBJ1-1; the best D guess is TRBD1, with 5 bases matching. The sample here was PBMCs from the stem cell graft donor, taken from the stem cell graft. The sequence was collected from a human donor who donated a stem cell graft to a child with acute lymphoblastic leukemia. The CDR3 region reads CASSDLGGDGAFF. The DNA reads as follows: TGTGCCAGCAGCGACCTTGGGGGGGACGGAGCTTTCTTT. The entire variable domain, with the stretches around the CDR3 drawn from the reference TRBV9 and TRBJ1-1 proteins, is DSGVTQTPKHLITATGQRVTLRCSPRSGDLSVYWYQQSLDQGLQFLIQYYNGEERAKGNILERFSAQQFPDLHSELNLSSLELGDSALYFCASSDLGGDGAFFGQGTRLTVV.